This entry concerns a single T cell receptor (beta chain). What it binds is not known. Lacking the conserved final phenylalanine or tryptophan, this CDR3 likely reflects a read error. Because the CDR3's place on the DNA is in doubt, the DNA is left out and the CDR3 is given as listed by TCRdb. The record originates from a study of tumor-infiltrating lymphocytes in primary liver carcinoma. Co-extracted RNA and DNA came from 20-30 mg of unsorted bulk tissue. The CDR3 contains 12 residues when both ends are counted. Germline CDR1 and CDR2: MGHRA and YSYEKL. With 500 ng total RNA as template and a constant-region primer, TCR beta cDNA was made. Libraries covering TCR beta were generated through three nested multiplex PCR rounds (using a slightly modified ARM-PCR). It was with TRBV1-TRBV30 forward primers and a C-beta reverse primer that the first two PCR rounds were run, at approximately 9 cycles each. MiXCR, applied by TCRdb to the multiplex PCR reads, yields one record per CDR3 protein. Among some 64,000 distinct CDR3 sequences listed, over 60% were seen once.

Study outcomes and limitations: Tumor region pairs overlapped more than did tumor-adjacent and tumor-blood pairs. Tumor samples exhibited a significantly greater top-250-clone fraction than blood samples (p = 0.039).

The clonotype originates from a man in his forties or fifties with primary liver carcinoma and hepatitis B virus infection. The chain couples TRBV4-1 to TRBJ2-2. The source material was liver tumor tissue from sampling region 4. Subset defined: tumor region T4, right-lateral pole. CDR3 sequence: CASSQEAGELSS.